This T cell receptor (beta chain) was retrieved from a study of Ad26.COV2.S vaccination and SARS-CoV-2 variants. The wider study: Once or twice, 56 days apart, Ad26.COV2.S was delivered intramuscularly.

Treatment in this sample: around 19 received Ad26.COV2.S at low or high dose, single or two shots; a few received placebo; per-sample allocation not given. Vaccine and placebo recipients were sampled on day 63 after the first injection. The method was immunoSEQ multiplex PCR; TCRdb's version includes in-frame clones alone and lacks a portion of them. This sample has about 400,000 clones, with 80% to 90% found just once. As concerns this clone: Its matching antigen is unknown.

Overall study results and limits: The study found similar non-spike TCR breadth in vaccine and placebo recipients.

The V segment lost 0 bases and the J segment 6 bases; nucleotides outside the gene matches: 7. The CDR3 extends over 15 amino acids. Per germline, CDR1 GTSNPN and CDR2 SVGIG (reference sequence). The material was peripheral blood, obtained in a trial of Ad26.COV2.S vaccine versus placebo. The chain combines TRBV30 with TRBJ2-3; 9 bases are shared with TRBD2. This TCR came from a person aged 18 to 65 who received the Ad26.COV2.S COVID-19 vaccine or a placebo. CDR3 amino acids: CAWSVQAGGRDTQYF. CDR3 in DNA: TGTGCCTGGAGTGTTCAAGCGGGGGGCCGGGATACGCAGTATTTT. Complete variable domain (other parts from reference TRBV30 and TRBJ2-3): SQTIHQWPATLVQPVGSPLSLECTVEGTSNPNLYWYRQAAGRGLQLLFYSVGIGQISSEVPQNLSASRPQDRQFILSSKKLLLSDSGFYLCAWSVQAGGRDTQYFGPGTRLTVL.